This entry lists 32 T cell receptor beta chains sequenced from one sample in a study of blood T cells in healthy people across ages. The use of a sample-barcoded 5' primer and a J-beta primer mix characterized a second PCR of roughly 6 to 12 cycles. One entry per CDR3 protein results from TCRdb running MiXCR on the 5' RACE reads. Among approximately 2,000,000 distinct CDR3 sequences listed, about two fifths were seen once. The sequencing sample was made of blood. Source of these receptors: a human donor in good health.

The chain joins TRBV9 to TRBJ2-7; D unresolved. The V and J ends lost 6 bases and 4 bases respectively, with 17 bases between them. Per the germline V gene, CDR1 is SGDLS and CDR2 is YYNGEE. The CDR3 runs to 14 residues. The CDR3 spells CASTVDGEGYEQYF. CDR3 bases: TGTGCCAGCACCGTCGACGGAGAAGGTTACGAGCAGTACTTC.

The rearrangement links TRBV16 to TRBJ1-3; maybe TRBD1 (6 bases). Per the germline V gene, CDR1 is KGHSY and CDR2 is FQNENV. The CDR3 totals 18 residues. V lost 4 bases, J lost 0 bases, and 19 bases lay in between. The CDR3 here is CASSRPGALSYSGNTIYF. The CDR3 DNA is TGTGCCAGCAGCCGACCGGGGGCGTTGTCCTACTCTGGAAACACCATATATTTT.

The V and J genes are TRBV20-1 and TRBJ2-3; 7 bases are a match to TRBD2. CDR3 length: 14 amino acids. CDR1 DFQATT and CDR2 SNEGSKA come from the germline V gene (reference sequence). Trimming cost V 6 bases and J 8 bases; bases outside gene matches: 14. CDR3 DNA sequence: TGCAGTGCCCTAATAGGACTAGGGCTGGGTACGCAGTATTTT. Translating it yields CSALIGLGLGTQYF.

This clonotype was detected a few times. The V call is TRBV27, the J call TRBJ2-1, with TRBD2 identical over 8 bases. Germline V CDR1 and CDR2: MNHEY, SMNVEV (reference sequence). This CDR3 is 14 amino acids long. V was pared by 4 bases and J by 6 bases, with 5 bases of the junction left unmatched. CDR3 nucleotide sequence: TGTGCCAGCAGTTCAGGACTAGCCCTCAATGAGCAGTTCTTC. Translated, it gives CASSSGLALNEQFF.

This clonotype was observed a handful of times. This chain links TRBV5-1 with TRBJ2-7; 7 positions match TRBD1. The V segment lost 5 bases and the J segment 2 bases; nucleotides outside the gene matches: 7. The germline V gene encodes CDR1 SGHRS and CDR2 YFSETQ. The CDR3 extends over 14 amino acids. The CDR3 region is CASRNRDSAYEQYF. DNA of the CDR3: TGCGCCAGCAGAAACCGGGACAGTGCCTACGAGCAGTACTTC.

The genes are TRBV20-1 and TRBJ2-7; tentative D call: TRBD2 (6 bases). CDR1 and CDR2 from the germline V gene are DFQATT and SNEGSKA (reference sequence). The CDR3 has 11 residues. V shed 6 bases and J shed 5 bases, with 11 bases lying between them. Here the CDR3 DNA reads TGCAGTGCCGGGGGTGGGGACGAGCAGTACTTC. Protein product: CSAGGGDEQYF.

The V and J genes are TRBV15 and TRBJ2-4, with a weak D call TRBD1 (6 bases). The CDR3 has 14 residues. Deletions cut 8 bases from V and 13 bases from J, with 24 bases between. The germline V gene encodes CDR1 LNHNV and CDR2 YYDKDF (reference sequence). The CDR3 nucleotides are TGTGCCACCTCAGGGGTAGAGGGATTGAATGAGCAGTACTTC. This encodes CATSGVEGLNEQYF.

This rearrangement joins TRBV14 to TRBJ2-6; D gene uncertain. Germline values: CDR1 SGHDN, CDR2 FVKESK. Between the trimmed V and J ends, which lost 0 bases and 1 base, there was a span of 10 bases. The CDR3 length is 17 residues. Here the CDR3 DNA reads TGTGCCAGCAGCCAAGAGCCAGTTAGATCTGGGGCCAACGTCCTGACTTTC. Translated: CASSQEPVRSGANVLTF.

This clonotype was counted between two and nine times. The chain is built from TRBV29-1 and TRBJ2-7, with 7 positions matching TRBD1. Trimming took 4 bases from V and 5 from J; bases not matched to a gene: 5. Germline loops: CDR1 SQVTM, CDR2 ANQGSEA. This CDR3 is built from 12 residues. CDR3 DNA sequence: TGCAGCGTTGTAGACAGGGTCCACGAGCAGTACTTC. This sequence encodes CSVVDRVHEQYF.

This clonotype came up a few times. The gene calls are TRBV25-1 and TRBJ2-5, with 7 bases aligning to TRBD1. The CDR3 is 15 amino acids. Trimming took 4 bases from V and 2 from J; bases not matched to a gene: 7. CDR1 is MGHDK, CDR2 SYGVNS, per germline. CDR3 protein: CASSALGTEQETQYF. The CDR3 DNA reads TGTGCCAGCAGTGCGTTAGGGACAGAACAAGAGACCCAGTACTTC. Full variable domain (remainder filled in from reference TRBV25-1 and TRBJ2-5): EADIYQTPRYLVIGTGKKITLECSQTMGHDKMYWYQQDPGMELHLIHYSYGVNSTEKGDLSSESTVSRIRTEHFPLTLESARPSHTSQYLCASSALGTEQETQYFGPGTRLLVL.

The chain uses TRBV4-1 and TRBJ1-2; the D gene is possibly TRBD1 (5 bases). The length of the CDR3 is 15 residues. Trimming pared 1 base from V and 6 bases from J, leaving 15 bases between. Germline CDR1 and CDR2: MGHRA and YSYEKL. The CDR3 DNA sequence: TGCGCCAGCAGCCAAGGCCTACAGGCCCTCCATGGCTACACCTTC. Protein product: CASSQGLQALHGYTF.

The rearrangement uses TRBV29-1 and TRBJ2-5; TRBD2 might be the D (5 bases). The CDR3 contains 16 residues. The V gene lost 6 bases and the J gene lost 1 base, with 21 bases spanning the gap. In germline, CDR1 is SQVTM, CDR2 ANQGSEA. CDR3 nucleotides: TGCAGCGTAGGAAAAGGAAGACTAAGAAGCCAAGAGACCCAGTACTTC. Protein sequence: CSVGKGRLRSQETQYF.

Concerning this clonotype: A much larger clone differs from this one at a single base, so this may be a read error. This chain's CDR3 is CASSQERRAGYTF. CDR3 nucleotide sequence: TGCGCCAGCAGCCAAGAACGGAGGGCTGGCTACACCTTC. The chain has TRBV4-3 and TRBJ1-2, with D uncertain. CDR1 is LGHNA and CDR2 is YSLEER in the germline V gene. There are 13 residues in the CDR3. V was shortened by 0 bases and J by 7 bases, with 9 bases between the two germline ends.

The chain is built from TRBV29-1 and TRBJ2-1, with D hard to call. The length of the CDR3 is 13 residues. Trimming shortened V by 3 bases and J by 14 bases, and 20 bases separated the two germline ends. Germline V lookup: CDR1 SQVTM, CDR2 ANQGSEA. As DNA, the CDR3 is TGCAGCGTTGAGCGCGCTGGGGAAGTCTGGGAGTTCTTC. Amino acids: CSVERAGEVWEFF.

As to this clonotype: A much larger clone lies a single base off, so this may be a read error. The CDR3 here is CASSLLGCDEQFF. CDR3 DNA sequence: TGTGCCAGCAGCTTGTTAGGGTGCGATGAGCAGTTCTTC. The chain couples TRBV5-6 to TRBJ2-1; D gene ambiguous. CDR3 size: 13 residues. V dropped 1 base and J dropped 8 bases, with 10 bases sitting between them. In germline, CDR1 is SGHDT, CDR2 YYEEEE.

There are a few counts of this clonotype. The chain couples TRBV7-8 to TRBJ1-4, with TRBD1 as a possible D gene (5 bases). Germline values: CDR1 SGHVS, CDR2 FQNEAQ. Trimming stripped 3 bases from V and 2 bases from J, with 10 bases between. The CDR3 extends over 15 amino acids. The CDR3 here is CASSFPGGTNEKLFF. In nucleotides, the CDR3 is TGTGCCAGCAGCTTCCCGGGGGGTACTAATGAAAAACTGTTTTTT.

V and J are TRBV25-1 and TRBJ1-1, with 8 bases lining up with TRBD1. Per germline, CDR1 MGHDK and CDR2 SYGVNS. The V gene end was trimmed by 8 bases and the J gene end by 4 bases; junction bases not matched to a gene: 12. This CDR3 region has 15 residues. CDR3 bases: TGTGCCAGCGGCACGGCAGGGGGCGCGGGCACTGAAGCTTTCTTT. This sequence encodes CASGTAGGAGTEAFF.

The V gene is TRBV7-2, the J gene TRBJ1-2; the D is unclear. The CDR3 length is 13 residues. The ends were cut back, 1 base at V and 8 bases at J, with 11 bases in the middle. Per the germline V gene, CDR1 is SGHTA and CDR2 is FQGNSA. For the CDR3, the DNA is TGTGCCAGCAGCTTAGAGAGGGCTCGGGGCTACACCTTC. It is translated as CASSLERARGYTF.

Only a few counts were recorded for this clonotype. This chain links TRBV7-9 with TRBJ2-4, with TRBD1 identical over 9 bases. The DNA end lines up better with TRBJ2-7; the J call may be wrong. Per the germline V gene, CDR1 is SEHNR and CDR2 is FQNEAQ (reference sequence). The CDR3 contains 14 residues. The CDR3 DNA reads as TGTGCCAGCAGCAAAAGGACAGGGGACTACGAGCAGTACTTC. This gives the protein CASSKRTGDYEQYF.

This clonotype was detected only a few times. This chain connects TRBV20-1 to TRBJ2-3; 10 bases fit TRBD2. From germline, CDR1 is DFQATT and CDR2 SNEGSKA (reference sequence). The CDR3 is 14 residues long. Trimming removed 3 bases from V and 7 bases from J; junction bases left unmatched: 7. The CDR3 DNA follows: TGCAGTGCTAGCTCTAGCGGGGGTGTGCATACGCAGTATTTT. It encodes CSASSSGGVHTQYF.

As to this clonotype: The conserved final phenylalanine or tryptophan is absent from the CDR3, which likely points to a read error. CDR3 in DNA: TGTGCCAGCAGCGACATAGACAACTATGGCTACACCCTC. Its translation: CASSDIDNYGYTL. The chain recombines TRBV7-9 with TRBJ1-2; no clear D gene. Per the germline V gene, CDR1 is SEHNR and CDR2 is FQNEAQ (reference sequence). Trimming took off 5 bases at V and 2 bases at J, with 9 bases between the two ends. The CDR3 length is 13 residues.

This clonotype appeared a few times. The V and J genes are TRBV9 and TRBJ2-7; D not certain. The germline V gene has CDR1 SGDLS and CDR2 YYNGEE. The ends were cut back, 2 bases at V and 3 bases at J, with 12 bases in the middle. This CDR3 region has 14 residues. The CDR3 is CASSVSYPSYEQYF. CDR3 DNA: TGTGCCAGCAGCGTGAGTTATCCTAGCTACGAGCAGTACTTC. Full variable domain (rest looked up from reference TRBV9 and TRBJ2-7): DSGVTQTPKHLITATGQRVTLRCSPRSGDLSVYWYQQSLDQGLQFLIQYYNGEERAKGNILERFSAQQFPDLHSELNLSSLELGDSALYFCASSVSYPSYEQYFGPGTRLTVT.

In DNA form, the CDR3 reads TGTGCCAGCAGTCCACCCGGACAGGCCTACAATGAGCAGTTCTTC. Translated: CASSPPGQAYNEQFF. This rearrangement joins TRBV12-3 or TRBV12-4 to TRBJ2-1; 7 positions agree with TRBD1. The CDR3 is 15 amino acids. With V trimmed by 5 bases and J by 2 bases, 6 bases remained unmatched.

The chain employs TRBV11-3 and TRBJ2-1; weak D call: TRBD2 (5 bases). Germline V gene data show CDR1 as SGHNT and CDR2 as YENEEA. V was cut by 4 bases and J by 3 bases, with 10 bases left in between. The CDR3 is 14 amino acids. The CDR3 spells CASSSKGLYNEQFF. CDR3 coding DNA: TGTGCCAGCAGCTCTAAAGGACTCTACAATGAGCAGTTCTTC.

This clonotype came up a few times. The chain couples TRBV3-1 to TRBJ2-1, with D perhaps matching TRBD2 (7 bases). The CDR3 extends over 16 amino acids. Germline values: CDR1 LGHDT, CDR2 YNNKEL (reference sequence). Trimming took 0 bases from V and 8 from J, leaving 17 bases between them. CDR3 protein: CASSQEGWGGHYEQFF. In DNA form, the CDR3 reads TGTGCCAGCAGCCAAGAAGGGTGGGGGGGCCATTATGAGCAGTTCTTC.

J is TRBJ2-5 and V is TRBV6-5, with D perhaps matching TRBD2 (6 bases). Near its end, the DNA agrees better with TRBJ2-7, so the J call may be wrong. Per germline, CDR1 MNHEY and CDR2 SVGAGI. The CDR3 extends over 15 amino acids. CDR3 sequence reads: CASSPPGRGIHEQYF. CDR3 DNA: TGTGCCAGCAGCCCGCCGGGACGGGGGATCCACGAGCAGTACTTC.

The chain couples TRBV7-9 to TRBJ2-1, with D hard to call. Trimming pared 0 bases from V and 5 bases from J, leaving 8 bases between. Germline CDR1 is SEHNR and CDR2 is FQNEAQ (reference sequence). The length of the CDR3 is 14 residues. CDR3 in DNA: TGTGCCAGCAGCTTAGCGAATAGTAACAATGAGCAGTTCTTC. Its translation: CASSLANSNNEQFF.

The rearrangement uses TRBV10-3 and TRBJ1-1; possible D gene TRBD1, 6 bases. The V end was cut by 6 bases, the J end by 5 bases, with 13 bases between. The V gene's germline CDR1 is ENHRY and CDR2 SYGVKD. The CDR3 contains 13 residues. The CDR3 DNA sequence: TGTGCCATCAGACCCATAGGGGGGACTGAAGCTTTCTTT. As protein: CAIRPIGGTEAFF.

This clonotype has more than one count but fewer than ten. This chain joins TRBV4-2 and TRBJ1-2; TRBD1 might be the D (6 bases). The CDR3 runs 17 residues. Germline V gene data show CDR1 as LGHNA and CDR2 as YNFKEQ. V lost 4 bases to trimming and J lost 4 bases, with 22 bases between them. The CDR3: CASSLLPPTGGFYGYTF. DNA for the CDR3: TGTGCCAGCAGCCTGCTACCCCCGACAGGAGGATTCTATGGCTACACCTTC.

The chain uses TRBV28 and TRBJ2-1; weak D call: TRBD2 (6 bases). The CDR3 contains 16 residues. The germline gives CDR1 MDHEN, CDR2 SYDVKM. V was shortened by 6 bases and J by 4 bases, with 19 bases between the two germline ends. The CDR3, as DNA: TGTGCCAGCAGCCCGGAGTACGGGGGACGGTACAATGAGCAGTTCTTC. This translates into CASSPEYGGRYNEQFF.

This clonotype has more than one count but fewer than ten. The chain uses TRBV29-1 and TRBJ2-3; possibly TRBD1 or TRBD2 for D (5 bases each). The V gene's germline CDR1 is SQVTM and CDR2 ANQGSEA. The CDR3 length is 13 residues. V was trimmed by 8 bases and J by 6 bases, leaving 18 bases between them. The CDR3 DNA reads as TGCAGCAGCCGGGGCCACTTCAGGGATACGCAGTATTTT. Translated, it gives CSSRGHFRDTQYF.

This chain connects TRBV4-3 to TRBJ1-1; perhaps TRBD1 as D (5 bases). CDR3 length: 16 residues. With 0 bases removed from V and 5 bases from J, the gap between germline ends came to 16 bases. CDR1 is LGHNA and CDR2 is YSLEER in the germline V gene. CDR3 protein: CASSQDGRGIATEAFF. The CDR3 DNA reads TGCGCCAGCAGCCAAGATGGGAGGGGAATAGCGACTGAAGCTTTCTTT.